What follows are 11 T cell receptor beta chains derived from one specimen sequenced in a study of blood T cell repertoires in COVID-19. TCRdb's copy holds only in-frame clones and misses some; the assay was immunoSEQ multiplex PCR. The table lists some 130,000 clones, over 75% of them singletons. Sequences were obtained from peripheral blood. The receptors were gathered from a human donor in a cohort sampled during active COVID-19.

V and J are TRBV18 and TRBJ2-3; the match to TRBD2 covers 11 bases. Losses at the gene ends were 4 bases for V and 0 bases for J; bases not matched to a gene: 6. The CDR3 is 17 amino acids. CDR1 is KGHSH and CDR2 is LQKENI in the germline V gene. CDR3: CASSRGTSGLSTDTQYF. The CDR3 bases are TGTGCCAGCTCACGGGGGACTAGCGGTCTTAGCACAGATACGCAGTATTTT.

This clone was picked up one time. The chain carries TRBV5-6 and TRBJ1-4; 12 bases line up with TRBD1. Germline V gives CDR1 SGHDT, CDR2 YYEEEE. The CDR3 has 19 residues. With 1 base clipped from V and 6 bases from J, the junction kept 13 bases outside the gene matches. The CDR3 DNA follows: TGTGCCAGCAGCTTGAGGCGAAGCGGGACAGGGGGCTGGCATGAAAAACTGTTTTTT. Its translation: CASSLRRSGTGGWHEKLFF.

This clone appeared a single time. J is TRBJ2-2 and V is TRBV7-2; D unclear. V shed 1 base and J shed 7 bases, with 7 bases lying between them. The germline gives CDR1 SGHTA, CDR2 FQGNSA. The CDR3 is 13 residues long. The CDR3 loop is CASSLVLSGELFF. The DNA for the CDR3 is TGTGCCAGCAGCTTAGTGCTTAGCGGGGAGCTGTTTTTT.

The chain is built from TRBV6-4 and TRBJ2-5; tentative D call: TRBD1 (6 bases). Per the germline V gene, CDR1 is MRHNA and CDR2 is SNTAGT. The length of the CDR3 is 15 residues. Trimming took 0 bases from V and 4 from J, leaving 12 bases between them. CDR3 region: CASSDSAGAAETQYF. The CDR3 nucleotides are TGTGCCAGCAGTGACTCGGCAGGGGCGGCAGAGACCCAGTACTTC.

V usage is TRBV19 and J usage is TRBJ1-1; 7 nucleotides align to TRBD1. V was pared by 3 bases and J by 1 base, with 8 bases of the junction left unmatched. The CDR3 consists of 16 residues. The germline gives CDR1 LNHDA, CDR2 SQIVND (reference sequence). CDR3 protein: CASSIGLDRTNTEAFF. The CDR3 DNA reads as TGTGCCAGTAGTATCGGTCTGGACAGGACGAACACTGAAGCTTTCTTT. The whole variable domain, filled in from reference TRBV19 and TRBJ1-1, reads DGGITQSPKYLFRKEGQNVTLSCEQNLNHDAMYWYRQDPGQGLRLIYYSQIVNDFQKGDIAEGYSVSREKKESFPLTVTSAQKNPTAFYLCASSIGLDRTNTEAFFGQGTRLTVV.

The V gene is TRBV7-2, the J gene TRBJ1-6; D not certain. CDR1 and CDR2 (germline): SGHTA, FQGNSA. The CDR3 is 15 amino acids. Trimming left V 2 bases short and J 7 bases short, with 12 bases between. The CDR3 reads CASSLKEGWNSPLHF. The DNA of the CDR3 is TGTGCCAGCAGCTTAAAGGAGGGTTGGAATTCACCCCTCCACTTT.

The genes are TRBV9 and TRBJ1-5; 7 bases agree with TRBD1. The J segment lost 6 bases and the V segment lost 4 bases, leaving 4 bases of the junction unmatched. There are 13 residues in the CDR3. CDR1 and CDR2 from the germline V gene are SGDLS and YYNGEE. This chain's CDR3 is CASSLQGGQPQHF. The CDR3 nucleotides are TGTGCCAGCAGCCTTCAGGGGGGTCAGCCCCAGCATTTT.

CDR3 residues: CASSQDTRYTEAFF. Here the CDR3 DNA reads TGCGCCAGCAGCCAAGACACTAGGTACACTGAAGCTTTCTTT. The rearrangement links TRBV4-1 to TRBJ1-1; no reliable D call. The germline V and J ends were trimmed by 0 bases and 3 bases, with 8 bases remaining between them. This CDR3 has 14 residues. Germline V CDR1 and CDR2: MGHRA, YSYEKL.

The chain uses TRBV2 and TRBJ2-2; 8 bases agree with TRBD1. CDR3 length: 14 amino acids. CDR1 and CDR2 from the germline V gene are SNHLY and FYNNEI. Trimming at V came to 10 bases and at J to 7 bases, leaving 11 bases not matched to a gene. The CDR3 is CAIRQGAMVGELFF. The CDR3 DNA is TGTGCCATCCGGCAGGGGGCAATGGTCGGGGAGCTGTTTTTT. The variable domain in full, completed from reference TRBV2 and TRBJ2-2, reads EPEVTQTPSHQVTQMGQEVILRCVPISNHLYFYWYRQILGQKVEFLVSFYNNEISEKSEIFDDQFSVERPDGSNFTLKIRSTKLEDSAMYFCAIRQGAMVGELFFGEGSRLTVL.

CDR3 DNA sequence: TGTGCCATCAGTGACAGTATCAATGAAAAACTGTTTTTT. It yields the protein CAISDSINEKLFF. This sequence joins TRBV10-3 and TRBJ1-4; D is unclear. Germline values: CDR1 ENHRY, CDR2 SYGVKD. CDR3 length: 13 residues. The V gene lost 3 bases and the J gene lost 5 bases, with 7 bases spanning the gap.

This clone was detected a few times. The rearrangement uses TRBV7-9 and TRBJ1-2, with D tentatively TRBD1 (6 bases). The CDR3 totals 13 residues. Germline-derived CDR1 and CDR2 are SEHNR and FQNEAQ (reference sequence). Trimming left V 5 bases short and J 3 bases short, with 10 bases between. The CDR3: CASSRQADYGYTF. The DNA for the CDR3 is TGTGCCAGCAGCCGACAGGCCGACTATGGCTACACCTTC.